The clone carrying this T cell receptor beta chain was picked up one time. Antigen specificity is unknown. Measured with immunoSEQ multiplex PCR; TCRdb has only the in-frame clones, and not every one. The sample carries about 110,000 clones, just over 85% recorded once. The CDR3 is 17 amino acids. The germline V gene has CDR1 SNHLY and CDR2 FYNNEI. Deletions cut 5 bases from V and 1 base from J, with 19 bases between. This sample is part of a study of T cell responses to AZD1222 COVID-19 vaccine. Looking at the study overall: Pooled together were second doses at about 4 or about 12 weeks.

Findings and limits, study-wide: Recipients of AZD1222 seropositive at baseline numbered only 6 or 7. Donors skewed white British and female; clonal diversity was possibly underestimated. Among spike-specific TCRs, nearly half reportedly target unmutated variant regions.

The sample was peripheral blood, taken on day 0 of AZD1222 vaccination. J is TRBJ2-3 and V is TRBV2; D uncertain. This receptor was obtained from an adult in good health. DNA for the CDR3: TGTGCCAGCAGTCCTCTTAGAGGCGTACCTGGCACAGATACGCAGTATTTT. It encodes CASSPLRGVPGTDTQYF.